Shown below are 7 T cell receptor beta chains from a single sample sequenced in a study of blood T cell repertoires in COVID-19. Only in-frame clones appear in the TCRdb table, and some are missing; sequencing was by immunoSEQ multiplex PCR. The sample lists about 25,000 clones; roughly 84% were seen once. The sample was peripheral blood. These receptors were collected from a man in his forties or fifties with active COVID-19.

The CDR3 DNA sequence: TGCAGTGCTAGTAAAAGCGGCCACAACTACAATGAGCAGTTCTTC. Translated, it gives CSASKSGHNYNEQFF. V and J are TRBV20-1 and TRBJ2-1, with D perhaps matching TRBD2 (5 bases). Trimming pared 3 bases from V and 3 bases from J, leaving 15 bases between. The germline V gene has CDR1 DFQATT and CDR2 SNEGSKA (reference sequence). CDR3 size: 15 residues.

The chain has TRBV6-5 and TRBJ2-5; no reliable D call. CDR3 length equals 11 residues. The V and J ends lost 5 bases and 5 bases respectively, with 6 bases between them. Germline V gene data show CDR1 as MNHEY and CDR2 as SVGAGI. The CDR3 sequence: CASSREETQYF. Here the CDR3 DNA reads TGTGCCAGCAGTAGAGAGGAGACCCAGTACTTC.

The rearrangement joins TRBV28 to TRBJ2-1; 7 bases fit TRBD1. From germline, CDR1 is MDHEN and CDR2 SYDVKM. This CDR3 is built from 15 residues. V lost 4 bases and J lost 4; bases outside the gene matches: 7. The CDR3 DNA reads TGTGCCAGCAGTTACAGGGGCGTTGCATACAATGAGCAGTTCTTC. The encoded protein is CASSYRGVAYNEQFF. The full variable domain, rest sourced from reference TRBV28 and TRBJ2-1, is DVKVTQSSRYLVKRTGEKVFLECVQDMDHENMFWYRQDPGLGLRLIYFSYDVKMKEKGDIPEGYSVSREKKERFSLILESASTNQTSMYLCASSYRGVAYNEQFFGPGTRLTVL.

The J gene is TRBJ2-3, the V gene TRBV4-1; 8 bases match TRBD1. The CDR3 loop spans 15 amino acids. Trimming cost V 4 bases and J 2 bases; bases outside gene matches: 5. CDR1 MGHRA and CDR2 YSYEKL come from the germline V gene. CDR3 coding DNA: TGCGCCAGCAGCCGTCAGGGGGCCAACACAGATACGCAGTATTTT. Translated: CASSRQGANTDTQYF.

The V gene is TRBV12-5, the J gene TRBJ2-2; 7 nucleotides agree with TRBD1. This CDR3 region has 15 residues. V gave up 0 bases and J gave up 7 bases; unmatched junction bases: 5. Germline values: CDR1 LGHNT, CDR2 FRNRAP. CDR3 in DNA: TGTGCTAGTGGTTTGGTACAAGGGGGCGTCGGGGAGCTGTTTTTT. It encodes CASGLVQGGVGELFF.

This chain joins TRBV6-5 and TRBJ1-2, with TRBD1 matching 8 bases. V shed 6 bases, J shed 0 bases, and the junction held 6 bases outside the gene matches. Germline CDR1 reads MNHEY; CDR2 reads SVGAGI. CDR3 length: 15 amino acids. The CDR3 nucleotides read TGTGCCAGCAGGACACAGGGGGAAACTAACTATGGCTACACCTTC. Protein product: CASRTQGETNYGYTF.

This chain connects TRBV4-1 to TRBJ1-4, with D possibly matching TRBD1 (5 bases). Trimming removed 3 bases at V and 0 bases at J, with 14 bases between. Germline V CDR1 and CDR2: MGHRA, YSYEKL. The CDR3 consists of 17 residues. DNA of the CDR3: TGCGCCAGCAGCCATGGGGGGAACGGCGCAACTAATGAAAAACTGTTTTTT. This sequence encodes CASSHGGNGATNEKLFF.